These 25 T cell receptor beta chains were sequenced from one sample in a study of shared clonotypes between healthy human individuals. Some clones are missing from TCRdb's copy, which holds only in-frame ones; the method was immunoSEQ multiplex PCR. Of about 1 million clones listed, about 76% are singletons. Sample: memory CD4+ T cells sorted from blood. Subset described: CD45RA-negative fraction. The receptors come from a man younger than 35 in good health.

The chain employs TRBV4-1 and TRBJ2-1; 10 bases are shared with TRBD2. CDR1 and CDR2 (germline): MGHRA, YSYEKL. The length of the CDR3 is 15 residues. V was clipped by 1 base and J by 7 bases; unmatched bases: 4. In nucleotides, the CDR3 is TGCGCCAGCAGCCAAGTGGGACTAGCGCCGAATGAGCAGTTCTTC. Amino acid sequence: CASSQVGLAPNEQFF.

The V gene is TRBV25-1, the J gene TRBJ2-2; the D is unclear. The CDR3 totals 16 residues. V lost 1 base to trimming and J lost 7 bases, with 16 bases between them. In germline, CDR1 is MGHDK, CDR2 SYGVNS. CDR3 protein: CASSEFPGVGIGELFF. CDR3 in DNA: TGTGCCAGCAGTGAATTCCCAGGTGTGGGGATCGGGGAGCTGTTTTTT.

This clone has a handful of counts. The CDR3 is CASSLQPGPAHEQYF. In nucleotides, the CDR3 is TGTGCCAGCAGCTTACAACCGGGACCGGCCCACGAGCAGTACTTC. V is TRBV7-9 and J is TRBJ2-7; TRBD1 or TRBD2 may be the D gene (5 bases each). The germline V and J ends were trimmed by 2 bases and 5 bases, with 16 bases remaining between them. This CDR3 spans 15 amino acids. The germline CDR1 and CDR2 sequences are SEHNR and FQNEAQ (reference sequence). Full variable domain (missing parts from reference TRBV7-9 and TRBJ2-7): DTGVSQNPRHKITKRGQNVTFRCDPISEHNRLYWYRQTLGQGPEFLTYFQNEAQLEKSRLLSDRFSAERPKGSFSTLEIQRTEQGDSAMYLCASSLQPGPAHEQYFGPGTRLTVT.

The CDR3 sequence is CASSLDNYSPLHF. In DNA, the CDR3 is TGCGCCAGCAGCCTCGACAATTATTCACCCCTCCACTTT. The gene calls are TRBV4-3 and TRBJ1-6, with no clear D. V lost 4 bases and J lost 8, with 9 bases in between. CDR1 and CDR2 from the germline V gene are LGHNA and YSLEER. This CDR3 region has 13 residues.

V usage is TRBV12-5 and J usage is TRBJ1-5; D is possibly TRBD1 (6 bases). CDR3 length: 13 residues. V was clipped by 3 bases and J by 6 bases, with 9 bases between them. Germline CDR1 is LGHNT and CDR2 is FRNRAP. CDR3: CASGFGGAQPQHF. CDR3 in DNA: TGTGCTAGTGGTTTCGGGGGGGCTCAGCCCCAGCATTTT.

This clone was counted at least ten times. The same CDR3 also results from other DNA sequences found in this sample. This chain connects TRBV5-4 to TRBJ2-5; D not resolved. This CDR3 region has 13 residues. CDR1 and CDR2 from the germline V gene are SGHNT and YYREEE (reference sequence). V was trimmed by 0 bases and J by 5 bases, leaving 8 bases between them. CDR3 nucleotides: TGTGCCAGCAGCTTGGGGGTAGGGGAGACCCAGTACTTC. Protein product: CASSLGVGETQYF.

This chain's CDR3 is CASSVAGPFPTGELFF. CDR3 coding DNA: TGTGCCAGCAGTGTGGCAGGCCCGTTCCCCACCGGGGAGCTGTTTTTT. V usage is TRBV2 and J usage is TRBJ2-2; D call uncertain. Germline loops: CDR1 SNHLY, CDR2 FYNNEI. Trimming stripped 4 bases from V and 4 bases from J, with 16 bases between. CDR3 length: 16 amino acids.

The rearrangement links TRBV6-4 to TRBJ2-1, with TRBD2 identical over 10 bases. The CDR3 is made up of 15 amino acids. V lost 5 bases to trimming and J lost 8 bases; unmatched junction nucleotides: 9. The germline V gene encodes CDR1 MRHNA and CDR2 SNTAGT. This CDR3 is CASSIERGGWDEQFF. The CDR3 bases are TGTGCCAGCAGTATAGAGCGGGGGGGCTGGGATGAGCAGTTCTTC.

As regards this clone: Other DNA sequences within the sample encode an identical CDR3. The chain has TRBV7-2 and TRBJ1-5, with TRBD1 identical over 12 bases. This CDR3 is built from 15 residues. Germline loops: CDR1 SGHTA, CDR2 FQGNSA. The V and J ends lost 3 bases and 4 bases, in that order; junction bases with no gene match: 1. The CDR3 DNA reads TGTGCCAGCAGCTTGGGACAGGGGGCTAATCAGCCCCAGCATTTT. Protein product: CASSLGQGANQPQHF.

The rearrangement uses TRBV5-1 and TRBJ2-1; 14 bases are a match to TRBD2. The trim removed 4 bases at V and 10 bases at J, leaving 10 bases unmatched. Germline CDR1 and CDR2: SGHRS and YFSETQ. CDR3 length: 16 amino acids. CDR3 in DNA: TGCGCCAGCAGCAAGGGGGCGGGACTAGCGGGAGAGGAGCAGTTCTTC. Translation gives CASSKGAGLAGEEQFF. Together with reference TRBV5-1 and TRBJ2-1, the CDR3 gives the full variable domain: KAGVTQTPRYLIKTRGQQVTLSCSPISGHRSVSWYQQTPGQGLQFLFEYFSETQRNKGNFPGRFSGRQFSNSRSEMNVSTLELGDSALYLCASSKGAGLAGEEQFFGPGTRLTVL.

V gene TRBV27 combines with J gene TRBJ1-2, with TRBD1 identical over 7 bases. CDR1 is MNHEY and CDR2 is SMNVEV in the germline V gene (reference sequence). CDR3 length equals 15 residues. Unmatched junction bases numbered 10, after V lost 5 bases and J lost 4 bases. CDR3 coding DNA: TGTGCCAGCAGTAAGACGGGACAGATTGGCTATGGCTACACCTTC. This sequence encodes CASSKTGQIGYGYTF.

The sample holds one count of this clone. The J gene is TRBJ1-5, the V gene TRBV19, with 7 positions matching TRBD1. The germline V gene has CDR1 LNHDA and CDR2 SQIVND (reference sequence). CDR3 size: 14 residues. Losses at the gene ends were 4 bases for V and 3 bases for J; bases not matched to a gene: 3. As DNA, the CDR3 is TGTGCCAGTAGTACGGGACAGAACAATCAGCCCCAGCATTTT. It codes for CASSTGQNNQPQHF.

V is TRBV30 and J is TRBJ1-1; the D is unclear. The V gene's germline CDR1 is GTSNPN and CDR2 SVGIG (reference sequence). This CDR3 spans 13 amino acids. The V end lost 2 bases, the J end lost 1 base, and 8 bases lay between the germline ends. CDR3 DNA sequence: TGTGCCTGGAGTACCAACGGGAACACTGAAGCTTTCTTT. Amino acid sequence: CAWSTNGNTEAFF.

For the CDR3, the DNA is TGTGCCTGGTCAGGGGGTCGTCATAATTCACCCCTCCACTTT. This gives the protein CAWSGGRHNSPLHF. The chain uses TRBV30 and TRBJ1-6; 7 bases align to TRBD1. The CDR3 covers 14 residues. The germline V gene encodes CDR1 GTSNPN and CDR2 SVGIG (reference sequence). V was clipped by 5 bases and J by 5 bases; unmatched bases: 6. The full variable domain, in which reference TRBV30 and TRBJ1-6 provide the parts outside the CDR3, is SQTIHQWPATLVQPVGSPLSLECTVEGTSNPNLYWYRQAAGRGLQLLFYSVGIGQISSEVPQNLSASRPQDRQFILSSKKLLLSDSGFYLCAWSGGRHNSPLHFGNGTRLTVT.

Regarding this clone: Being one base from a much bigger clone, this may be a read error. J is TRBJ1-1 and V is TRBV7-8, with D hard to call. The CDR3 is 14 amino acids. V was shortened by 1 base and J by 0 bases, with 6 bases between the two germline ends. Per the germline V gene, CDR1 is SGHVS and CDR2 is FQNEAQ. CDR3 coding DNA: TGTGCCAGCAGCTTAGATCTGGTGAACACTGAAGCTTTCTTT. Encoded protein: CASSLDLVNTEAFF. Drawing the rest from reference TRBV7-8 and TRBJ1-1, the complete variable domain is GAGVSQSPRYKVAKRGQDVALRCDPISGHVSLFWYQQALGQGPEFLTYFQNEAQLDKSGLPSDRFFAERPEGSVSTLKIQRTQQEDSAVYLCASSLDLVNTEAFFGQGTRLTVV.

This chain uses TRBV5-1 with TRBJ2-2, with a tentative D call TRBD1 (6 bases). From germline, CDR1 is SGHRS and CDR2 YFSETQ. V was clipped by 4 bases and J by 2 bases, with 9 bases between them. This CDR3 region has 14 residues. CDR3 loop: CASSEQGNTGELFF. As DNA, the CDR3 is TGCGCCAGCAGCGAACAGGGTAACACCGGGGAGCTGTTTTTT. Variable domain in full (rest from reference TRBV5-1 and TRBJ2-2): KAGVTQTPRYLIKTRGQQVTLSCSPISGHRSVSWYQQTPGQGLQFLFEYFSETQRNKGNFPGRFSGRQFSNSRSEMNVSTLELGDSALYLCASSEQGNTGELFFGEGSRLTVL.

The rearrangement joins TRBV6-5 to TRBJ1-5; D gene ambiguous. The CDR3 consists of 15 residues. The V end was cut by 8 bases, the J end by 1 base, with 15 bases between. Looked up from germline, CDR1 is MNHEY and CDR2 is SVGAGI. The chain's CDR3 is CASRGHQFSNQPQHF. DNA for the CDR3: TGTGCCAGCCGTGGGCACCAATTCAGCAATCAGCCCCAGCATTTT.

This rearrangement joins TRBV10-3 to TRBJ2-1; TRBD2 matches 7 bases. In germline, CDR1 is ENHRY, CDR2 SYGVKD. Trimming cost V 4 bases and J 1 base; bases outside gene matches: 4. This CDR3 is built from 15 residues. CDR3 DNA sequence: TGTGCCATCAGTGCGCGGGAGTCGTCCTACAATGAGCAGTTCTTC. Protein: CAISARESSYNEQFF.

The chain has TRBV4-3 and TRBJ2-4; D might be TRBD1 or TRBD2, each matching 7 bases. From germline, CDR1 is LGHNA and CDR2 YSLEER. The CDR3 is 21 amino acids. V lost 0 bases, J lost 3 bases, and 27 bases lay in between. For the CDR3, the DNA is TGCGCCAGCAGCCAAGAAGCCCCGTCAGGGGGGGCTTTTGTAGGCAAAAACATTCAGTACTTC. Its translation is CASSQEAPSGGAFVGKNIQYF.

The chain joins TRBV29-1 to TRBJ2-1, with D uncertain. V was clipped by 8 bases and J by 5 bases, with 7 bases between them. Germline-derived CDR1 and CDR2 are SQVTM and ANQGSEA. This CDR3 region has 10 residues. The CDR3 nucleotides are TGCAGCCTTGGCAACAATGAGCAGTTCTTC. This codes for CSLGNNEQFF.

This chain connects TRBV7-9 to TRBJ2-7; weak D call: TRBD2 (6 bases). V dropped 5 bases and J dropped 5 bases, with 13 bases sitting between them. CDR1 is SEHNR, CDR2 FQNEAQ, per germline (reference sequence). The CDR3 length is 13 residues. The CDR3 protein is CASSQWGVHEQYF. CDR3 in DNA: TGTGCCAGCAGCCAGTGGGGGGTCCACGAGCAGTACTTC.

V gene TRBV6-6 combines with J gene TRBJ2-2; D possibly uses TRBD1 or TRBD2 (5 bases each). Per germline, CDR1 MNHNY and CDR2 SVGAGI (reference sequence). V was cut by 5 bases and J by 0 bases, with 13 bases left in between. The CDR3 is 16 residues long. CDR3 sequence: CASSRTGTANTGELFF. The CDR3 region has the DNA TGTGCCAGCAGTAGAACCGGGACCGCGAACACCGGGGAGCTGTTTTTT.

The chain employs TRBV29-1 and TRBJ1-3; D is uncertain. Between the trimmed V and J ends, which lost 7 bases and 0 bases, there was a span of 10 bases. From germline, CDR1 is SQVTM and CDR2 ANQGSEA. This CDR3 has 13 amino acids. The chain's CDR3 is CSAEQSSGNTIYF. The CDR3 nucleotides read TGCAGCGCTGAGCAGAGCTCTGGAAACACCATATATTTT. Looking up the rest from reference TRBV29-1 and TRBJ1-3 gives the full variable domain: SAVISQKPSRDICQRGTSLTIQCQVDSQVTMMFWYRQQPGQSLTLIATANQGSEATYESGFVIDKFPISRPNLTFSTLTVSNMSPEDSSIYLCSAEQSSGNTIYFGEGSWLTVV.

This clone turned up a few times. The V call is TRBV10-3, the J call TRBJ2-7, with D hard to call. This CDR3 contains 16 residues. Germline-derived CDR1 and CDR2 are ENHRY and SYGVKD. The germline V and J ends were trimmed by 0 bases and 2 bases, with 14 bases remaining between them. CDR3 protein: CAISESVGDEAYEQYF. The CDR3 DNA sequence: TGTGCCATCAGTGAGTCGGTTGGAGACGAAGCCTACGAGCAGTACTTC.

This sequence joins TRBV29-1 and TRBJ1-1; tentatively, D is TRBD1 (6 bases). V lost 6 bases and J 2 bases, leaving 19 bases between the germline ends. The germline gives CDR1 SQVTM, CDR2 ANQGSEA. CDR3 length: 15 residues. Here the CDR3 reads CSVTGRQKQNTEAFF. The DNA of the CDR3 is TGCAGCGTGACAGGTCGACAAAAACAAAACACTGAAGCTTTCTTT.